This T cell receptor (beta chain) is drawn from a study of blood T cell repertoires in COVID-19. Study at large: Some COVID-19 samples were acute and others convalescent; all came from the United States, Italy and Spain. PBMCs, B-cell-depleted T cells, or T cells provided the cDNA or gDNA that made up the material.

Per the germline V gene, CDR1 is GTSNPN and CDR2 is SVGIG (reference sequence). CDR3 size: 14 residues. V lost 4 bases and J lost 8; bases outside the gene matches: 9. The assay was immunoSEQ multiplex PCR, and TCRdb's table has in-frame clones only and misses some. The sample lists over 30,000 clones, roughly three quarters seen once, with approximately 16% in the top ten. This clone was picked up a small number of times. The chain has TRBV30 and TRBJ2-1; 9 nucleotides match TRBD2. Sequencing input: peripheral blood. The TCR sequence derives from a human donor in a cohort sampled during active COVID-19. CDR3 sequence: CAWNRLAGADEQFF. In DNA form, the CDR3 reads TGTGCCTGGAATCGGTTAGCGGGAGCGGATGAGCAGTTCTTC. The full variable domain, its missing parts supplied by reference TRBV30 and TRBJ2-1, is SQTIHQWPATLVQPVGSPLSLECTVEGTSNPNLYWYRQAAGRGLQLLFYSVGIGQISSEVPQNLSASRPQDRQFILSSKKLLLSDSGFYLCAWNRLAGADEQFFGPGTRLTVL.